This T cell receptor beta chain came from a study of CD8+ T cells in alopecia areata. Investigators isolated RNA and reverse transcribed it into cDNA to act as the sequencing template. Sequencing was performed with immunoSEQ multiplex PCR; in TCRdb, only in-frame clones are kept and a portion is missing. This table has some 110,000 clones, around two fifths appearing once. Germline assignment: CDR1 SGHTA and CDR2 FQGNSA. The CDR3 runs to 15 residues. V lost 5 bases to trimming and J lost 5 bases; unmatched junction nucleotides: 10. As part of sample collection, lesional scalp punch biopsies and peripheral blood were taken from alopecia areata patients.

Input material: CD4+ T cells sorted from blood. This receptor was taken from a human donor with alopecia areata. The V and J genes are TRBV7-2 and TRBJ2-5; 8 bases fit TRBD1. DNA of the CDR3: TGTGCCAGCAGCCGGATAGCGGACAGGGCGGAGACCCAGTACTTC. Translated, it gives CASSRIADRAETQYF.